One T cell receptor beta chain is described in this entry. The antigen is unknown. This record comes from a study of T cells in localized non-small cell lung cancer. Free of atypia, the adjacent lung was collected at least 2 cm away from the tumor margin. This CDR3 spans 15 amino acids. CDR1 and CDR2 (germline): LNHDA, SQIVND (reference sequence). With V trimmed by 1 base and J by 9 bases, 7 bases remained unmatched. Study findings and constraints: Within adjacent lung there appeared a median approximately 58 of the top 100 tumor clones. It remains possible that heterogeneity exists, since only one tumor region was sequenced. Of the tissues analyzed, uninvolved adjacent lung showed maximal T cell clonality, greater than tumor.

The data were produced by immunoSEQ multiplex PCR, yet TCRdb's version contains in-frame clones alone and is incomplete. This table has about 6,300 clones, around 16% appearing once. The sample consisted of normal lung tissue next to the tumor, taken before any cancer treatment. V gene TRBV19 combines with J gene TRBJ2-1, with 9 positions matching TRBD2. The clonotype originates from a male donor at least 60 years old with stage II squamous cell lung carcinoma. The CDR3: CASSIGASGTSEQFF. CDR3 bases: TGTGCCAGTAGTATAGGGGCTAGCGGGACAAGTGAGCAGTTCTTC.